Following are 29 T cell receptor beta chains from one sample sequenced in a study of beta chain features in type 1 diabetes. The entirety of the isolated RNA underwent reverse transcription, so expressed TCRB transcripts were sequenced. Here immunoSEQ multiplex PCR was the method, and the copy in TCRdb shows in-frame clones only, minus some. This sample has 900,000 or so clones; about a sixth occur once, and the top ten carry around 0.02%. Sequencing was carried out using naive CD4+ T cells from blood. The receptors here all came from a woman aged 18-35 years in good health.

This clone has just a few counts. The sample carries other DNA sequences with the same CDR3. J is TRBJ2-1 and V is TRBV20-1, with D possibly being TRBD1 (6 bases). The length of the CDR3 is 10 residues. In germline, CDR1 is DFQATT, CDR2 SNEGSKA (reference sequence). V lost 2 bases, J lost 10 bases, and 6 bases lay in between. This chain's CDR3 is CSARRGEQFF. The CDR3 DNA sequence: TGCAGTGCTAGAAGGGGGGAGCAGTTCTTC.

This clone is a singleton in its sample. The rearrangement links TRBV5-1 to TRBJ2-3; 7 bases map to TRBD1. CDR3 length: 15 amino acids. With V trimmed by 0 bases and J by 5 bases, 6 bases remained unmatched. Per germline, CDR1 SGHRS and CDR2 YFSETQ. The DNA of the CDR3 is TGCGCCAGCAGCTTGGGAGGGGGCGTGCTAGATACGCAGTATTTT. It yields the protein CASSLGGGVLDTQYF.

The sample holds a few counts of this clone. Other nucleotide sequences from this sample produce the same CDR3. The CDR3 protein is CASSQNQETQYF. In nucleotides, the CDR3 is TGCGCCAGCAGCCAAAACCAAGAGACCCAGTACTTC. This chain uses TRBV5-1 with TRBJ2-5; D gene uncertain. The CDR3 consists of 12 residues. The germline CDR1 and CDR2 sequences are SGHRS and YFSETQ. Trimming took off 4 bases at V and 0 bases at J, with 4 bases between the two ends. The variable domain in full, with the rest retrieved from reference TRBV5-1 and TRBJ2-5, is KAGVTQTPRYLIKTRGQQVTLSCSPISGHRSVSWYQQTPGQGLQFLFEYFSETQRNKGNFPGRFSGRQFSNSRSEMNVSTLELGDSALYLCASSQNQETQYFGPGTRLLVL.

The table lists this clone with a few counts. The CDR3 protein is CASSFEGLAGGSKFF. As DNA, the CDR3 is TGTGCCAGCAGCTTTGAGGGACTAGCGGGAGGATCCAAGTTCTTC. The V gene is TRBV7-2, the J gene TRBJ2-1; 15 bases agree with TRBD2. This CDR3 is built from 15 residues. The V gene's germline CDR1 is SGHTA and CDR2 FQGNSA. The ends lost 3 bases at V and 14 bases at J; junction bases unmatched: 8.

This sequence joins TRBV6-1 and TRBJ2-2, with 12 bases matching TRBD1. CDR3 size: 15 residues. V shed 10 bases, J shed 6 bases, and the junction held 9 bases outside the gene matches. The germline gives CDR1 MNHNS, CDR2 SASEGT. The CDR3, as DNA: TGTGCCATCTCGGGACAGGGGGCCGTTTCCGGGGAGCTGTTTTTT. Its translation: CAISGQGAVSGELFF.

This clone was seen ten or more times. J is TRBJ2-1 and V is TRBV10-3; 9 bases fit TRBD2. The germline V gene encodes CDR1 ENHRY and CDR2 SYGVKD. CDR3 length equals 14 residues. The J segment lost 5 bases and the V segment lost 7 bases, leaving 6 bases of the junction unmatched. DNA of the CDR3: TGTGCCATCAATGCTAGCGGGATACACAATGAGCAGTTCTTC. It encodes CAINASGIHNEQFF.

This clone was seen only a few times. The rearrangement joins TRBV25-1 to TRBJ2-2, with 7 bases lining up with TRBD1. The CDR3 spans 15 residues. The germline V gene has CDR1 MGHDK and CDR2 SYGVNS. After removal of 5 bases from V and 5 bases from J, the junction contained 8 bases not matched to a gene. The CDR3 DNA reads TGTGCCAGCAGTCCAACAAACAGGGGAACCGGGGAGCTGTTTTTT. Its translation is CASSPTNRGTGELFF. The whole variable domain, filled in from reference TRBV25-1 and TRBJ2-2, reads EADIYQTPRYLVIGTGKKITLECSQTMGHDKMYWYQQDPGMELHLIHYSYGVNSTEKGDLSSESTVSRIRTEHFPLTLESARPSHTSQYLCASSPTNRGTGELFFGEGSRLTVL.

This clone was recorded a few times. This sequence joins TRBV2 and TRBJ2-7; no reliable D call. The CDR3 runs 12 residues. V was cut by 3 bases and J by 6 bases, with 9 bases left in between. The germline gives CDR1 SNHLY, CDR2 FYNNEI. The CDR3 nucleotides read TGTGCCAGCAGTGAGAGGAGCTCCGAGCAGTACTTC. This gives the protein CASSERSSEQYF.

The rearrangement links TRBV5-1 to TRBJ2-3, with TRBD2 as a possible D gene (6 bases). The germline V gene encodes CDR1 SGHRS and CDR2 YFSETQ. V lost 0 bases and J lost 11, with 13 bases in between. The CDR3 extends over 13 amino acids. This chain's CDR3 is CASSLAIRDLQYF. The CDR3, as DNA: TGCGCCAGCAGCTTGGCTATCCGGGACTTGCAGTATTTT. The entire variable domain, with the rest obtained from reference TRBV5-1 and TRBJ2-3, is as follows: KAGVTQTPRYLIKTRGQQVTLSCSPISGHRSVSWYQQTPGQGLQFLFEYFSETQRNKGNFPGRFSGRQFSNSRSEMNVSTLELGDSALYLCASSLAIRDLQYFGPGTRLTVL.

The chain uses TRBV29-1 and TRBJ2-1; D ambiguous. Germline V gives CDR1 SQVTM, CDR2 ANQGSEA. The CDR3 spans 12 residues. V shed 2 bases and J shed 15 bases, with 17 bases lying between them. Here the CDR3 reads CSVEKVGTLRFF. For the CDR3, the DNA is TGCAGCGTTGAAAAGGTGGGAACCCTCCGGTTCTTC.

This clone was seen only a few times. A junction end diverges from the germline sequence, so it may reflect a read error. The chain links TRBV7-7 to TRBJ2-5; 9 positions agree with TRBD1. Per germline, CDR1 SSHAT and CDR2 FNYEAQ (reference sequence). The CDR3 loop spans 15 amino acids. CDR3 sequence: CASSLWTGAGETQYF. The CDR3 nucleotides are TGTGCTAGCAGCCTATGGACAGGGGCTGGAGAGACCCAGTACTTC. Combining the CDR3 with reference TRBV7-7 and TRBJ2-5 gives the whole variable domain GAGVSQSPRYKVTKRGQDVTLRCDPISSHATLYWYQQALGQGPEFLTYFNYEAQPDKSGLPSDRFSAERPEGSISTLTIQRTEQRDSAMYRCASSLWTGAGETQYFGPGTRLLVL.

This clone was counted once. The V gene is TRBV27, the J gene TRBJ1-3; D is undetermined. V dropped 6 bases and J dropped 5 bases, with 14 bases sitting between them. Germline V gives CDR1 MNHEY, CDR2 SMNVEV (reference sequence). The length of the CDR3 is 14 residues. The CDR3 DNA reads as TGTGCCAGCAGGGGCAATTGGGGAAGAAACACCATATATTTT. Amino acid sequence: CASRGNWGRNTIYF.

The rearrangement uses TRBV9 and TRBJ2-6, with 7 positions matching TRBD2. The V segment lost 3 bases and the J segment 2 bases; nucleotides outside the gene matches: 2. The CDR3 is 15 residues long. CDR1 and CDR2 (germline): SGDLS, YYNGEE. This CDR3 is CASSAGGTGANVLTF. DNA for the CDR3: TGTGCCAGCAGCGCGGGAGGTACTGGGGCCAACGTCCTGACTTTC.

This clone was counted only a few times. V and J are TRBV4-3 and TRBJ2-1; 8 nucleotides agree with TRBD2. This CDR3 contains 17 residues. Germline V CDR1 and CDR2: LGHNA, YSLEER. Trimming at V came to 4 bases and at J to 2 bases, leaving 10 bases not matched to a gene. The CDR3 here is CASSPRDVAGTYNEQFF. The CDR3 nucleotides are TGCGCCAGCAGCCCAAGAGATGTAGCGGGGACCTACAATGAGCAGTTCTTC.

This clone was counted between two and nine times. In nucleotides, the CDR3 is TGTGCCAGCAGCGTGGCTAGCGGGAGGGCCGGGCTTCATGAGCAGTTCTTC. Its protein product is CASSVASGRAGLHEQFF. The chain recombines TRBV9 with TRBJ2-1; the match to TRBD2 covers 12 bases. The length of the CDR3 is 17 residues. J was trimmed by 8 bases and V by 2 bases; bases with no gene match: 11. Germline V gives CDR1 SGDLS, CDR2 YYNGEE.

This clone appeared a few times. The genes are TRBV5-1 and TRBJ2-3; D call uncertain. The CDR3 loop spans 15 amino acids. Trimming cost V 3 bases and J 5 bases, with 16 bases left between them. Germline-derived CDR1 and CDR2 are SGHRS and YFSETQ. The CDR3 DNA reads as TGCGCCAGCAGCTGGGCCGACTCGCCCGGAGATACGCAGTATTTT. This sequence encodes CASSWADSPGDTQYF.

This clone was counted between two and nine times. The CDR3 DNA reads as TGTGCCAGCAGCCGCCAGGGACTAGCGGGACAAGAGACCCAGTACTTC. Translated, it gives CASSRQGLAGQETQYF. The V and J genes are TRBV7-2 and TRBJ2-5; 13 positions agree with TRBD2. V gave up 5 bases and J gave up 2 bases; unmatched junction bases: 5. Germline CDR1 is SGHTA and CDR2 is FQGNSA. This CDR3 is built from 16 residues.

The V and J genes are TRBV9 and TRBJ2-1; D gene ambiguous. CDR3 length equals 20 residues. Trimming removed 0 bases at V and 0 bases at J, with 22 bases between. Germline V CDR1 and CDR2: SGDLS, YYNGEE. CDR3 sequence reads: CASSVGITLTLSSSYNEQFF. For the CDR3, the DNA is TGTGCCAGCAGCGTAGGTATTACATTAACCTTGTCAAGCTCCTACAATGAGCAGTTCTTC.

The chain combines TRBV9 with TRBJ2-3; 10 positions agree with TRBD1. The CDR3 length is 16 residues. The germline CDR1 and CDR2 sequences are SGDLS and YYNGEE. With V trimmed by 0 bases and J by 1 base, 2 bases remained unmatched. Here the CDR3 DNA reads TGTGCCAGCAGCGTAGGAGGGACAGGGGGCACAGATACGCAGTATTTT. Translation gives CASSVGGTGGTDTQYF.

This chain connects TRBV6-1 to TRBJ2-5; the match to TRBD2 covers 7 bases. CDR3 size: 14 residues. Germline V CDR1 and CDR2: MNHNS, SASEGT. Germline trimming cut 2 bases from V and 7 bases from J; bases unmatched to any gene: 7. This CDR3 reads CASSEPWGGGTQYF. The CDR3 DNA follows: TGTGCCAGCAGTGAACCGTGGGGGGGAGGGACCCAGTACTTC.

This clone has only a few counts. This chain uses TRBV7-2 with TRBJ2-7; D is ambiguous. The germline V and J ends were trimmed by 5 bases and 4 bases, with 18 bases remaining between them. Germline V lookup: CDR1 SGHTA, CDR2 FQGNSA. CDR3 length equals 15 residues. CDR3 sequence (DNA): TGTGCCAGCAGCCCACTCTCTAGAATCGGATACGAGCAGTACTTC. Protein: CASSPLSRIGYEQYF.

This clone was seen more than once but under ten times. The chain joins TRBV27 to TRBJ2-5; D unclear. This CDR3 has 12 amino acids. The V and J ends lost 3 bases and 5 bases respectively, with 7 bases between them. Germline CDR1 and CDR2: MNHEY and SMNVEV (reference sequence). CDR3 residues: CASSFVEETQYF. The CDR3 DNA reads as TGTGCCAGCAGTTTCGTCGAGGAGACCCAGTACTTC.

A few counts support this clone. This chain joins TRBV4-2 and TRBJ2-3, with 8 nucleotides matching TRBD2. V was clipped by 1 base and J by 4 bases; unmatched bases: 7. Germline CDR1 reads LGHNA; CDR2 reads YNFKEQ. The CDR3 loop spans 16 amino acids. CDR3 loop: CASSQGGGRNADTQYF. DNA for the CDR3: TGTGCCAGCAGCCAAGGGGGCGGGAGGAACGCAGATACGCAGTATTTT.

This clone was recorded a few times. The V and J genes are TRBV7-8 and TRBJ2-5; tentative D call: TRBD2 (6 bases). The V end lost 5 bases, the J end lost 3 bases, and 19 bases lay between the germline ends. Germline V gene data show CDR1 as SGHVS and CDR2 as FQNEAQ. The CDR3 has 16 residues. The chain's CDR3 is CASSPERVPSKETQYF. The CDR3 DNA reads as TGTGCCAGCAGCCCTGAGCGGGTCCCAAGCAAAGAGACCCAGTACTTC.

This clone showed up just a few times. The rearrangement links TRBV19 to TRBJ1-5; TRBD1 agrees at 9 bases. This CDR3 spans 16 amino acids. Germline values: CDR1 LNHDA, CDR2 SQIVND (reference sequence). V lost 3 bases, J lost 0 bases, and 3 bases stayed unmatched. The CDR3 region has the DNA TGTGCCAGTAGTATGGGACAGGGCTATAGCAATCAGCCCCAGCATTTT. This sequence encodes CASSMGQGYSNQPQHF.

The chain has TRBV5-1 and TRBJ2-2; 13 bases map to TRBD2. J was trimmed by 9 bases and V by 4 bases; bases with no gene match: 6. The CDR3 sequence is 15 residues long. CDR1 and CDR2 from the germline V gene are SGHRS and YFSETQ. The CDR3 DNA is TGCGCCAGCAGCCCGCGGACTAGCGGGAGCAGGGAGCTGTTTTTT. Translated: CASSPRTSGSRELFF.

This clone has just a few counts. This chain joins TRBV18 and TRBJ2-5; 7 nucleotides align to TRBD1. Trimming cost V 1 base and J 5 bases; bases outside gene matches: 7. The CDR3 is 15 residues long. Germline V CDR1 and CDR2: KGHSH, LQKENI. The CDR3 spells CASSPRVGGDETQYF. The CDR3, as DNA: TGTGCCAGCTCACCACGGGTAGGGGGCGATGAGACCCAGTACTTC.

The rearrangement links TRBV9 to TRBJ2-7; 8 bases map to TRBD2. V shed 0 bases, J shed 3 bases, and the junction held 5 bases outside the gene matches. This CDR3 contains 15 residues. Germline V lookup: CDR1 SGDLS, CDR2 YYNGEE. The CDR3 loop is CASSVGSGINYEQYF. CDR3 in DNA: TGTGCCAGCAGCGTAGGTAGCGGGATAAACTACGAGCAGTACTTC.

The chain has TRBV7-3 and TRBJ2-5; D is unresolved. Near its end, the DNA agrees better with TRBJ2-7, so the J call may be wrong. CDR1 and CDR2 from the germline V gene are SGHTA and FQGTGA. This CDR3 contains 13 residues. CDR3 region: CASSFGETYEQYF. CDR3 nucleotide sequence: TGTGCCAGCAGCTTCGGTGAAACCTACGAGCAGTACTTC.